There are a few counts of the clone carrying this TCR beta chain. This sample stems from a study of molecular identifiers for immune sequencing clone quantification. The CDR3 has 16 amino acids. The V end was cut by 3 bases, the J end by 2 bases, with 14 bases between. Per germline, CDR1 SGDLS and CDR2 YYNGEE. Sorting selected naive CD8 T cells with a CD8+CD4-CCR7+CD45RA+ phenotype. TCRdb reanalysed the PCR reads using MiXCR and keeps one entry per CDR3 protein. The profile covers about 500,000 distinct CDR3 sequences, with approximately 25% appearing a single time and under 0.85% taken by the ten largest.

The source is a human donor in good health. Some libraries in this study had Jurkat cell RNA spiked in. Sequencing was carried out using naive CD8+ T cells from blood, with Jurkat cell RNA spiked in. Documented subset: FACS-sorted CD8+CD4-CCR7+CD45RA+ naive T cells. The rearrangement joins TRBV9 to TRBJ2-2, with D unclear. The CDR3 spells CASSAPPGINTGELFF. The CDR3 DNA reads TGTGCCAGCAGCGCCCCGCCCGGCATAAACACCGGGGAGCTGTTTTTT.